This TCR beta chain was recorded in a study of prognosis after radiotherapy for stage I lung cancer. Across the study: Each non-small cell lung cancer patient was deemed medically inoperable.

The CDR3 has 17 residues. CDR1 is LGHDT, CDR2 YNNKEL, per germline (reference sequence). Deletions cut 1 base from V and 3 bases from J, with 18 bases between. Genomic DNA provided the template from which TCR beta CDR3 was amplified by two-round multiplex PCR. Each TRBV and TRBJ gene had its own primer in the first PCR round. Universal primers went into the second round of PCR. Using its own MiXCR run on the multiplex PCR reads, TCRdb lists one record per CDR3 protein. The profile shows around 20,000 distinct CDR3 sequences, roughly 55% of them singletons. Patients were uniformly node-negative by CT and PET/CT and had received no prior chemotherapy or radiotherapy, with no other malignancies. Two sampling time points were used, and 6 to 6.5 milliliters of peripheral blood were drawn at each.

The chain recombines TRBV3-1 with TRBJ1-2, with D possibly being TRBD1 (6 bases). The receptor comes from a donor aged 50 or older with non-small cell lung cancer. The sample was PBMCs, taken before or after stereotactic body radiation therapy (not recorded which). This chain's CDR3 is CASSQGGGGRAHYGYTF. In nucleotides, the CDR3 is TGTGCCAGCAGCCAAGGCGGGGGGGGGCGCGCCCACTATGGCTACACCTTC. The entire variable domain, with the rest obtained from reference TRBV3-1 and TRBJ1-2, is as follows: DTAVSQTPKYLVTQMGNDKSIKCEQNLGHDTMYWYKQDSKKFLKIMFSYNNKELIINETVPNRFSPKSPDKAHLNLHINSLELGDSAVYFCASSQGGGGRAHYGYTFGSGTRLTVV.